This T cell receptor (beta chain) was documented in a study of blood T cell repertoires in COVID-19. At the level of the study: Samples taken during acute and convalescent COVID-19 were collected in the United States, Italy and Spain. The cDNA or gDNA used as material had been derived from T cells, B-cell-depleted T cells, or PBMCs.

The CDR3 length is 16 residues. V lost 5 bases and J 2 bases, leaving 17 bases between the germline ends. The germline gives CDR1 LNHDA, CDR2 SQIVND (reference sequence). Some clones are missing from TCRdb's copy, which holds only in-frame ones; the method was immunoSEQ multiplex PCR. The table records under 200,000 clones, around 80% of them present only once. The clonotype was recovered from a woman older than 75 with active or convalescent COVID-19. The material sequenced was peripheral blood. The rearrangement links TRBV19 to TRBJ2-3; perhaps TRBD2 as D (6 bases). The CDR3 loop reads CASSPSRGSHTDTQYF. CDR3 sequence (DNA): TGTGCCAGTAGTCCCTCACGGGGGTCCCACACAGATACGCAGTATTTT.